A single TCR beta chain is shown here with its context. Its antigen is not known. This CDR3 is also generated by other DNA sequences in the sample. The sample belongs to a study of multiple sclerosis patients with progressive multifocal leukoencephalopathy. Study results and limitations: Findings may reflect JC virus infection or just general immunocompromise.

The repertoire was sequenced with immunoSEQ multiplex PCR; TCRdb's copy has only in-frame clones and lacks some. This table has approximately 30,000 clones, 87% appearing once. The CDR3 consists of 14 residues. Per germline, CDR1 MNHEY and CDR2 SVGAGI. V gave up 0 bases and J gave up 4 bases, with 9 bases separating them. Time point described: time of PML onset. PML was diagnosed clinically and by MRI, then confirmed by JC virus DNA in cerebrospinal fluid. Between roughly 15 and 56 months of natalizumab therapy passed before PML developed in these natalizumab-treated patients. The TCR sequence derives from a woman in her 40s with progressive multifocal leukoencephalopathy. The chain has TRBV6-5 and TRBJ1-2, with D maybe TRBD1 (6 bases). The sequences come from PBMCs, collected from a patient treated with natalizumab. CDR3 amino acids: CASSYSRGSYGYTF. The CDR3, as DNA: TGTGCCAGCAGTTACTCAAGGGGGAGCTATGGCTACACCTTC.